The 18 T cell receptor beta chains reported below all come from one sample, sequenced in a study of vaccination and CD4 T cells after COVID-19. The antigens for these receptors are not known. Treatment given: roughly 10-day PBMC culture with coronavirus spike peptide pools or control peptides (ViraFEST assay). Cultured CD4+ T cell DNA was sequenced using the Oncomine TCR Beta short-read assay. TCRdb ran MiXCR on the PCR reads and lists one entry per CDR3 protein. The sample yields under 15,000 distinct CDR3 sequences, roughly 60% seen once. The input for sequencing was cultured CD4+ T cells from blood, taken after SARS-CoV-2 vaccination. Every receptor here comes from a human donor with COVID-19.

As DNA, the CDR3 is TGCAGTGCGAAGATTGTGCCCGGGGGTCAGCCCCAGCATTTT. Amino acid sequence: CSAKIVPGGQPQHF. The chain joins TRBV20-1 to TRBJ1-5; a weak D match, TRBD1 (5 bases). The CDR3 has 14 amino acids. Per germline, CDR1 DFQATT and CDR2 SNEGSKA (reference sequence). V dropped 6 bases and J dropped 6 bases, with 18 bases sitting between them.

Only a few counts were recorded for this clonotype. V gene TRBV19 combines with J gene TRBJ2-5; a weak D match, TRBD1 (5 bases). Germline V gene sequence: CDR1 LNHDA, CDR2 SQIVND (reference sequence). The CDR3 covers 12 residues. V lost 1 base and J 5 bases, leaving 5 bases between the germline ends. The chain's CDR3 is CASSIAGETQYF. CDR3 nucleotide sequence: TGTGCCAGTAGTATAGCAGGGGAGACCCAGTACTTC.

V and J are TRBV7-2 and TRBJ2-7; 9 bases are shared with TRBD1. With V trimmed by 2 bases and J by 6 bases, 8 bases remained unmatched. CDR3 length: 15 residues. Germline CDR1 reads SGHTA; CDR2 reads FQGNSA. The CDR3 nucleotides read TGTGCCAGCAGCTTAAATTCGAGACAGGGGGGCGAGCAGTACTTC. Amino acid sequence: CASSLNSRQGGEQYF.

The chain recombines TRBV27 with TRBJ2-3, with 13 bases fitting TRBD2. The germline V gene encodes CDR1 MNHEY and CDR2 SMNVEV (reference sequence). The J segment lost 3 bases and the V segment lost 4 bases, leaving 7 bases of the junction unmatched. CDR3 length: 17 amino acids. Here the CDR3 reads CASSSWGLAGNTDTQYF. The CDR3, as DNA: TGTGCCAGCAGTTCCTGGGGACTAGCGGGGAATACAGATACGCAGTATTTT.

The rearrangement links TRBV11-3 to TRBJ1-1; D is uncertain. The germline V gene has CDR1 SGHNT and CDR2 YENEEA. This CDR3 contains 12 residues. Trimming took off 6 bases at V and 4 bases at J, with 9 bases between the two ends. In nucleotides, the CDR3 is TGTGCCAGCAGGGACCGCGCCACTGAAGCTTTCTTT. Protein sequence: CASRDRATEAFF.

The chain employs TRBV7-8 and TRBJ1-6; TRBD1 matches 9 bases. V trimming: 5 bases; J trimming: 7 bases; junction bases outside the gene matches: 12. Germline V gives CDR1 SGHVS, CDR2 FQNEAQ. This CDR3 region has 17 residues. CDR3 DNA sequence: TGTGCCAGCAGCCCAAGAGGGGGACAGGGCTCGAATTCACCCCTCCACTTT. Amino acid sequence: CASSPRGGQGSNSPLHF.

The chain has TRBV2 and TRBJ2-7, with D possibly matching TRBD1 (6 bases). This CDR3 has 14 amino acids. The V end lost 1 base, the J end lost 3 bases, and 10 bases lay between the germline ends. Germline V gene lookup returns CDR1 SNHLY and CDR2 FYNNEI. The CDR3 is CASSEGTGNYEQYF. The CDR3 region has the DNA TGTGCCAGCAGTGAAGGTACAGGGAACTACGAGCAGTACTTC.

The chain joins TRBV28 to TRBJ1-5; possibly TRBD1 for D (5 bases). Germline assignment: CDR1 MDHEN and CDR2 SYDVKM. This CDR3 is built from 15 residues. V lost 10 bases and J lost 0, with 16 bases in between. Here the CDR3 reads CATLYRGGSNQPQHF. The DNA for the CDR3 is TGTGCCACCCTCTACCGGGGGGGTAGCAATCAGCCCCAGCATTTT.

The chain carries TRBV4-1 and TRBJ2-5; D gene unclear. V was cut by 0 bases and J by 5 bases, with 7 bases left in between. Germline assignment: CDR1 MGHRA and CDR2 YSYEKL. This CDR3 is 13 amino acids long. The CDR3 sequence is CASSQDQAETQYF. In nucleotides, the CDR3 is TGCGCCAGCAGCCAAGACCAAGCGGAGACCCAGTACTTC.

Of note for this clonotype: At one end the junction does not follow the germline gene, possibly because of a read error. The CDR3 DNA reads as TGTGCCAGCGGCTTAGAAGAGACCCAGTACTTC. It encodes CASGLEETQYF. The chain carries TRBV7-6 and TRBJ2-5, with unresolved D. Germline V lookup: CDR1 SGHVS, CDR2 FNYEAQ. The CDR3 spans 11 residues.

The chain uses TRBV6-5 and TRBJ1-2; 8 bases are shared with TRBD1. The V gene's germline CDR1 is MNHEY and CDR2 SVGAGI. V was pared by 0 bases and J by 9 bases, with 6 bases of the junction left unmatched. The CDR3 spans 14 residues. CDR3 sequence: CASSYSVAGGSYTF. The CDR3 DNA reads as TGTGCCAGCAGTTACTCGGTGGCAGGGGGCAGCTACACCTTC.

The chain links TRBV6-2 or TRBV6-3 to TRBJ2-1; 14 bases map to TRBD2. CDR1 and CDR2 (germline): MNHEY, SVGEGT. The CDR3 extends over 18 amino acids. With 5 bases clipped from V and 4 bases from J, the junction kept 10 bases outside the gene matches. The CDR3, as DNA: TGTGCCAGCAGTGCCCAAAGACTAGCGGGGGGGCGGTACAATGAGCAGTTCTTC. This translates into CASSAQRLAGGRYNEQFF.

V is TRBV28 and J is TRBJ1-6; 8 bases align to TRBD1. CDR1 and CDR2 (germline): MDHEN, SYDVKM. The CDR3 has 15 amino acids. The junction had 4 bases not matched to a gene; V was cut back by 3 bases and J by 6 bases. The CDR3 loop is CASSFGQGANSPLHF. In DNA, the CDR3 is TGTGCCAGCAGTTTTGGACAGGGAGCTAATTCACCCCTCCACTTT. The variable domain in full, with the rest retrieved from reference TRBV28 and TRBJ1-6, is DVKVTQSSRYLVKRTGEKVFLECVQDMDHENMFWYRQDPGLGLRLIYFSYDVKMKEKGDIPEGYSVSREKKERFSLILESASTNQTSMYLCASSFGQGANSPLHFGNGTRLTVT.

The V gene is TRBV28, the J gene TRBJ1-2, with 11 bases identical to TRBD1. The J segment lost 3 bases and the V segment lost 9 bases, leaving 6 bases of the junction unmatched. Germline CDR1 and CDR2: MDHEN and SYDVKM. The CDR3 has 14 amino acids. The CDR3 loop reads CASGGDRGDYGYTF. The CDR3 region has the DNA TGTGCCAGTGGGGGGGACAGGGGGGACTATGGCTACACCTTC.

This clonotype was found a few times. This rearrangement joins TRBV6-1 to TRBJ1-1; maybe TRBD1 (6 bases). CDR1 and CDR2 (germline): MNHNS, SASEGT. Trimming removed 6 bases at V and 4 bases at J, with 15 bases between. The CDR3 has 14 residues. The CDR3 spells CASRGFGGATEAFF. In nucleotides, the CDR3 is TGTGCCAGCAGGGGGTTTGGGGGGGCCACTGAAGCTTTCTTT.

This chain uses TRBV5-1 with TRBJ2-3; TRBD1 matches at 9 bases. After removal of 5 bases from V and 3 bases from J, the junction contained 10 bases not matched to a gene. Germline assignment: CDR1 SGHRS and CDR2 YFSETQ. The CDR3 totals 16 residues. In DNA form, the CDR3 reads TGCGCCAGCAGGGGAGAACAGGGGGCGCCGACAGATACGCAGTATTTT. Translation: CASRGEQGAPTDTQYF.

As DNA, the CDR3 is TGTGCCAGCAGTTCCCGGGGTAGCGGGGGGCCGTGGGATACGCAGTATTTT. Its translation: CASSSRGSGGPWDTQYF. The chain carries TRBV6-5 and TRBJ2-3; TRBD2 aligns across 10 bases. CDR1 and CDR2 (germline): MNHEY, SVGAGI. Trimming at V came to 4 bases and at J to 6 bases, leaving 13 bases not matched to a gene. The CDR3 length is 17 residues.

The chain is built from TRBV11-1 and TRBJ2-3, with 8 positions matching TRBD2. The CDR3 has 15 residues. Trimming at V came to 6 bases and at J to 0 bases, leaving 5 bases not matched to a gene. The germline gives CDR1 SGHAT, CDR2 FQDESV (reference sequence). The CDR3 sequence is CASRDTSGSTDTQYF. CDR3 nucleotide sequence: TGTGCCAGCAGGGACACTAGCGGCAGCACAGATACGCAGTATTTT.